What follows is one T cell receptor (beta chain) and its context. Its antigen is still unknown. The CDR3 starts with the cysteine, ends with the phenylalanine, and has 14 residues. The DNA is unrecorded. Sequences MNHEY (CDR1) and SVGAGI (CDR2) are obtained from the germline V gene. For each CD8+ T cell subset, flow sorting was done in triplicate, and roughly 330,000 cells per subset went directly into RLT lysis buffer. Naive CD8+ T cells were defined stringently as CD45RO-CCR7+CD27+CD95- to exclude memory contaminants. Using standard density gradient centrifugation, peripheral blood mononuclear cells were isolated from buffy coats. A FACSAria III was used to flow-sort naive CXCR3-negative and CXCR3-positive CD8+ T cells. An RNeasy Mini Kit was used to extract total RNA from the sorted cells. Sequencing used a NextSeq 550. The Human TCR Profiling Kit (MiLaboratory) was used to prepare UMI-labeled 5' RACE TRB cDNA libraries. The full amount of extracted RNA was used for cDNA synthesis, and the full amount of resulting cDNA was used for PCR amplification. Libraries were prepared in parallel using an identical number of PCR cycles. In the source study's methods: With a requirement of at least two reads per UMI, MIGEC and MiXCR extracted about 52,000 +/- 9,100 unique UMI-labeled TRB cDNA molecules per library. Each library averaged around 40,000 +/- 10,000 functional in-frame TRB CDR3 nucleotide clonotypes without stop codons. After downsampling to 5000 UMI-labeled TRB molecules per sample, diversity metrics such as normalized Shannon-Wiener and Chao1 were calculated in VDJtools. For the central five CDR3 residues, VDJtools calculated physicochemical properties weighted by clonotype size, namely interaction energy, strength, volume and Kidera factor 4. Once TCRdb had reprocessed the reads, it stored one entry per CDR3 protein sequence and supplied no DNA. The authors' filters were not applied to this entry. The table of this sample itemizes about 7,000 distinct CDR3 sequences. The ten biggest clones cover 1.9% of the sample.

This sample is part of a study of CXCR3-negative and CXCR3-positive naive CD8 T cells (dated by TCRdb to between 2018 and 2021). Regarding the complete study: In total, 120 million to 150 million TRB reads were obtained, corresponding to roughly 1.5 +/- 0.3 million reads per library. Diversity and physicochemical repertoire analyses covered around 10 donors pooled from two independent experiments. The TRBV-TRBJ cluster analysis covered naive subsets from 5 donors and memory cells from 3 donors.

What the study reported, not specific to this receptor: Comparably high repertoire diversity was found in both naive subsets, whereas much lower repertoire diversity was found in memory CD8+ T cells. Surface CD5, linked to self-reactivity in mice, was comparable between naive subsets; TCR interaction strength was therefore also inferred from TRB CDR3 physicochemical properties. TRBV-TRBJ usage was similar between naive CXCR3-negative and CXCR3-positive cells from the same donor, while memory cells showed distinct patterns. TRB CDR3s from CXCR3-positive naive cells showed higher hydrophobicity (lower Kidera factor 4), lower energy, and higher strength and volume indices than CXCR3-negative naive cells. Freshly isolated PBMCs were used for most assays because CXCR3 expression went down partially after cryopreservation.

The clonotype was recovered from a human donor in good health. Some clones in this sample may be carry-over from other donors' samples. The V and J segments used are TRBV6-5 and TRBJ1-4; TCRdb designates TRBD1, a call that cannot be tested without DNA. The sample taken for sequencing was naive CXCR3+ CD8+ T cells from blood. Reading the label with the study, this specimen's cell subset or site is: CD45RO-CCR7+CD27+CD95- naive CD8+ T cells expressing CXCR3 (TNR3+). The CDR3 amino acid sequence is: CASSDRDKRPLLFF.